This T cell receptor beta chain was recorded in a study of T cells in Graves' hyperthyroidism and ophthalmopathy. Study conclusions and caveats: The majority of expanded thyroid clonotypes above 0.001 also appeared in blood. Model output signaled ophthalmopathy a median 6.5 months ahead of onset.

Germline CDR1 SGHAT, CDR2 FQNNGV. The CDR3 sequence is 13 residues long. The ends were cut back, 4 bases at V and 7 bases at J, with 10 bases in the middle. The study left out patients who had uncontrolled infection, other autoimmune disease, pregnancy or lactation. Diagnostic assessment was based on clinical symptoms, serum thyroxine and TRAb, thyroid ultrasound and orbital computed tomography. As regards this clonotype: Its cognate antigen is unknown.

The CDR3 regions of TCR beta were amplified from RNA transcripts. Carried out on the TCR CDR3, a first-round RT-PCR used the HTBI primer set. Using its own MiXCR run on the multiplex PCR reads, TCRdb lists one record per CDR3 protein. The repertoire holds a few hundred thousand distinct CDR3 sequences, with around 20% as singletons. V is TRBV11-2 and J is TRBJ2-2; no firm D call. Sequencing was done on a sample of blood. The origin of this receptor is a man aged 18 to 35 with Graves' hyperthyroidism. The CDR3 loop reads CASSSGFGGELFF. The CDR3, as DNA: TGTGCCAGCAGCTCCGGCTTTGGCGGGGAGCTGTTTTTT.